A selection of T cell receptor beta chains follows, all from one sample in a study of identical twins. TCRdb redid the calling of the 5' RACE reads with MiXCR, one entry per CDR3 protein. This sample carries about 260,000 distinct CDR3 sequences, approximately 7% of them seen once, and the ten largest clones take 3.6%. The same sample was also used in a study of yellow fever vaccine responses in identical twins.

The specimen was memory (CD45RO+) T cells sorted from blood. These receptors were collected from a woman aged 18-30 years in good health. Both conserved end residues are part of each CDR3. D genes are given only for firm matches. The size field is filled for only some rows; it gives once, few, many or a size class.

j_gene,len,v_gene,abundance,d_gene,CDR3aa,CDR3nt
TRBJ2-1,15,TRBV27,many,TRBD1,CASRTGQGAYNEQFF,TGTGCCAGCAGAACGGGACAGGGGGCCTACAATGAGCAGTTCTTC
TRBJ1-3,13,TRBV20-1,.,.,CSARVGQGNTIYF,TGCAGTGCTAGAGTTGGACAGGGAAACACCATATATTTT
TRBJ2-1,14,TRBV5-5,many,TRBD2,CASSLKRGYNEQFF,TGTGCCAGCAGCTTGAAGCGGGGATACAATGAGCAGTTCTTC
TRBJ2-7,15,TRBV28,few,.,CASSTHGGGIVEQYF,TGTGCCAGCAGCACCCACGGAGGCGGGATAGTCGAGCAGTACTTC
TRBJ2-7,15,TRBV18,few,TRBD1,CASSPRTGGPYEQYF,TGTGCCAGCTCACCTCGGACAGGGGGCCCCTACGAGCAGTACTTC
TRBJ2-4,14,TRBV3-1,many,TRBD1,CASSQEAGGDTQYF,TGTGCCAGCAGCCAAGAAGCAGGGGGTGATACTCAGTACTTC
TRBJ2-1,16,TRBV10-3,many,TRBD2,CAIRTGTSGRNNEQFF,TGTGCCATCAGGACCGGGACTAGCGGGAGGAACAATGAGCAGTTCTTC
TRBJ2-3,15,TRBV6-1,few,.,CASVPGTFSTDTQYF,TGTGCCAGCGTCCCCGGGACCTTTAGCACAGATACGCAGTATTTT
TRBJ2-2,16,TRBV25-1,.,.,CASSELGSVDTGELFF,TGTGCCAGCAGTGAACTGGGGTCGGTGGATACCGGGGAGCTGTTTTTT
TRBJ2-3,18,TRBV6-5,many,.,CASSYRGATTIDADTQYF,TGTGCCAGCAGTTACCGTGGGGCCACAACAATTGACGCAGATACGCAGTATTTT
TRBJ2-7,13,TRBV19,.,.,CASSLTLEGEQYF,TGTGCCAGTTCCCTGACTCTAGAGGGCGAGCAGTACTTC
TRBJ2-2,18,TRBV11-2,many,TRBD2,CASSLKVLAGPNTGELFF,TGTGCCAGCAGCTTAAAAGTACTAGCGGGGCCGAACACCGGGGAGCTGTTTTTT
TRBJ2-5,16,TRBV2,few,TRBD2,CASKGLAGAEGETQYF,TGTGCCAGCAAGGGACTAGCGGGGGCGGAGGGAGAGACCCAGTACTTC
TRBJ2-1,14,TRBV27,.,TRBD2,CASRLAGGYNEQFF,TGTGCCAGCAGACTAGCGGGAGGGTACAATGAGCAGTTCTTC
TRBJ1-1,17,TRBV5-8,.,TRBD1,CASSFWGRGFEGTEAFF,TGTGCCAGCAGCTTTTGGGGCAGGGGGTTCGAGGGAACTGAAGCTTTCTTT
TRBJ2-7,15,TRBV28,many,.,CASSLPGPGAYEQYF,TGTGCCAGCAGTTTACCGGGACCGGGGGCCTACGAGCAGTACTTC
TRBJ1-1,14,TRBV4-1,few,.,CASSQEPLGTEAFF,TGCGCCAGCAGCCAAGAACCCCTGGGGACTGAAGCTTTCTTT
TRBJ2-2,18,TRBV10-2,.,.,CASSENPRGYRGTGELFF,TGCGCCAGCAGTGAAAATCCGCGAGGATACCGAGGCACCGGGGAGCTGTTTTTT
TRBJ2-1,12,TRBV12-3/TRBV12-4,many,.,CASSTLTPRQFF,TGTGCCAGCAGTACCCTCACCCCCAGGCAGTTCTTC
TRBJ2-1,16,TRBV20-1,.,TRBD2,CSASQLELAGPNEQFF,TGCAGTGCTAGTCAACTAGAACTAGCGGGTCCTAATGAGCAGTTCTTC
TRBJ2-1,15,TRBV24-1,.,TRBD1,CATSALDREGNEQFF,TGTGCCACCAGTGCTTTGGACAGGGAAGGCAATGAGCAGTTCTTC
TRBJ1-5,14,TRBV12-3/TRBV12-4,medium-sized,.,CASSQGWGNQPQHF,TGTGCCAGCAGTCAGGGATGGGGCAATCAGCCCCAGCATTTT
TRBJ2-1,15,TRBV5-1,many,TRBD2,CASSPGGGSYNEQFF,TGCGCCAGCAGCCCCGGCGGGGGTAGTTACAATGAGCAGTTCTTC
TRBJ2-2,14,TRBV2,many,.,CASRNSANTGELFF,TGTGCCAGCAGGAATAGCGCGAACACCGGGGAGCTGTTTTTT
TRBJ1-6,13,TRBV20-1,.,.,CSASLQGGSPLHF,TGCAGTGCTAGCTTACAGGGAGGATCACCCCTCCACTTT
TRBJ1-1,13,TRBV18,few,.,CASSPSPAPEAFF,TGTGCCAGCTCACCATCTCCAGCTCCTGAAGCTTTCTTT
TRBJ1-4,19,TRBV11-2,.,TRBD1,CASSLGDRVHRTTNEKLFF,TGTGCCAGCAGCTTAGGGGACAGGGTCCACCGTACGACTAATGAAAAACTGTTTTTT
TRBJ2-5,14,TRBV5-1,many,TRBD1,CASSSTGAQETQYF,TGCGCCAGCAGCTCAACAGGGGCCCAAGAGACCCAGTACTTC
TRBJ2-1,14,TRBV28,few,TRBD2,CASTSPSGSNEQFF,TGTGCCAGCACCTCCCCTAGCGGGAGTAATGAGCAGTTCTTC
TRBJ1-3,12,TRBV28,many,.,CASSERRNTIYF,TGTGCCAGCAGCGAAAGAAGAAACACCATATATTTT
TRBJ2-2,14,TRBV29-1,few,.,CSVGTLGTSGELFF,TGCAGCGTTGGGACCCTAGGGACGTCCGGGGAGCTGTTTTTT
TRBJ2-7,13,TRBV7-9,.,.,CASSFDGDYEQYF,TGTGCCAGCAGCTTTGACGGGGATTACGAGCAGTACTTC
TRBJ2-5,13,TRBV6-4,few,.,CASNTTRRETQYF,TGTGCCAGCAACACGACTAGGCGGGAGACCCAGTACTTC
TRBJ2-5,12,TRBV10-2,many,.,CASSEVKETQYF,TGCGCCAGCAGTGAGGTTAAAGAGACCCAGTACTTC
TRBJ1-5,15,TRBV28,.,TRBD1,CASRPTGTGDQPQHF,TGTGCCAGCAGGCCAACCGGGACAGGGGATCAGCCCCAGCATTTT
TRBJ2-3,13,TRBV5-1,many,.,CASSLQLTDTQYF,TGCGCCAGCAGCCTTCAACTCACAGATACGCAGTATTTT
TRBJ2-1,20,TRBV20-1,few,TRBD2,CSARDPGLAGDGGSYNEQFF,TGCAGTGCTAGAGACCCGGGACTAGCGGGGGACGGGGGATCCTACAATGAGCAGTTCTTC